This T cell receptor (beta chain) was retrieved from a study of T cells expressing NK-cell markers. Background on the study: The sequencing cohort of eight donors included seven HCMV-seropositive individuals and one seronegative individual.

Researchers built TCR beta cDNA using 5'RACE template switching with UMIs. From its re-call of the 5' RACE reads, TCRdb lists each CDR3 protein once, without DNA. Found here are 300,000 to 450,000 distinct CDR3 sequences; the top ten clones hold roughly 5.2%. Germline V gives CDR1 SGHTA, CDR2 FQGNSA. The CDR3 has 15 amino acids. Turning to this clonotype: The antigen is undetermined.

Points from the study as a whole: One observes that, in several donors, these clonotypes were also the leading ones within the CD3+CD56-NKG2C+ fraction. Clones of NKG2C+ T cells that had expanded were of unclear HCMV specificity.

What was sequenced was blood T cells: a sorted CD56 or NKG2C T cell subset, CD4+ or CD8+ T cells, or bulk PBMC T cells (not recorded which). V and J are TRBV7-2 and TRBJ1-4; TCRdb gives TRBD1 as the D gene, but with no DNA this cannot be confirmed. The sequence came from a man aged 18-75 years in good health. CDR3 residues: CASSGNRGTNEKLFF.